This T cell receptor beta chain comes out of a study of T cells in Graves' hyperthyroidism and ophthalmopathy (dated by TCRdb to about 2019). In the study overall: Peripheral blood samples were taken at the time of initial diagnosis, prior to any treatment. To identify TCR V-J signatures that set the groups apart, the researchers used a discovery cohort of about a hundred patients, made up of 40 to 45 with Graves' ophthalmopathy and some 56 with stable Graves' hyperthyroidism. Prospective prediction of ophthalmopathy was tested in an independent validation cohort consisting of some 20 hyperthyroidism patients and around 16 patients who later progressed to ophthalmopathy. The 100 discovery patients were divided at random into training and test sets in a 7:3 ratio. In addition, the study compared T-cell repertoires in thyroid tissue and in blood from six Graves' hyperthyroidism patients. Once sampling was done, hyperthyroidism patients were given methimazole at a starting dose of 30 mg daily, whereas ophthalmopathy patients were given high-dose intravenous methylprednisolone. TCR Vbeta CDR3 sequencing of around 130 peripheral blood samples (fewer than 45 ophthalmopathy, 75 to 85 hyperthyroidism and approximately 17 progressor patients) is reported in the paper.

As for this clonotype: What antigen it recognizes has not been identified. The input lacks base qualities; no much larger clone sits a single base away.

Graves' hyperthyroidism was defined as stable when no progression to ophthalmopathy occurred over 18 months of follow-up. Hyperthyroidism patients were newly diagnosed, had a disease duration of under 2 months, and were aged 18 to 65 years. Exclusion was applied to patients with uncontrolled infections, other autoimmune diseases, pregnancy or lactation. Diagnoses were established on the basis of clinical symptoms, serum thyroxine and TRAb, thyroid ultrasound, and orbital computed tomography. Ficoll-Paque density gradient centrifugation was used to isolate PBMCs from 10 ml of fresh peripheral blood. Total RNA was extracted using Trizol reagent, and RNA quality was assessed on an Agilent 2100 Bioanalyzer. The research as a whole found: During validation, the model predicted progression to ophthalmopathy a median of roughly 7.1 months ahead of onset, with approximately 70% sensitivity and more than 72% specificity. A 13 V-J signature model separated ophthalmopathy from stable hyperthyroidism, with approximately 87% sensitivity and about 81% specificity in cross-validation and 80%/75% in testing. No statistical method was used to fix the sample size in advance, and group allocation was not hidden from the investigators. Blood samples also contained most of the expanded thyroid clonotypes (frequency above 0.001), which suggests that blood repertoires may reflect thyroid immune responses.

The TCR beta CDR3 regions were amplified from the RNA transcripts. The first round of RT-PCR for the TCR CDR3 was performed with the HTBI primer set and the Qiagen OneStep RT-PCR kit. Libraries were constructed in a second round of multiplex PCR, after which size selection and purification were performed. Sequencing of the libraries was done on an Illumina HiSeq2000 using paired-end 100 bp reads. The paper's processing steps were these. Raw data were processed with SOAPnuke, discarding reads with adapters, uncalled bases, mean Phred below 15, or no exact constant-primer or identifier match. COPE v1.2.5 was used to merge the high-quality paired reads, and each unique nucleotide sequence was defined as a clonotype. MiTCR v1.1 was used to align the clonotypes against IMGT TRBV, TRBD and TRBJ reference segments. The analysis included only V-J combinations with a frequency above 0.0001, which together covered approximately 99% of the repertoires. A TCS score was defined as the ratio between F50 (clonal expansion) and ExV (chaos), using BLOSUM62-based TCRdist between CDR3 peptides within each V-J. Welch's t-statistics and random forest reduced approximately 520 V-J features to under 15, which were used in a naive Bayes classifier (R e1071). The raw public data were reprocessed by TCRdb itself: fastp quality trimming at Q25, MiXCR clonotype calling, in-frame beta chains only. Identical CDR3 protein sequences are pooled into one entry, listed with their most common genes and DNA. It is TCRdb's table, rather than the study itself, that gives the V and J calls and clone size. This sample is represented by around 620,000 distinct CDR3 sequences; roughly 16% of them were singletons. The ten most abundant clones make up less than 4.5% of the sample.

CDR1 MDHEN and CDR2 SYDVKM are derived from the germline V gene. From the cysteine up to the phenylalanine, the CDR3 has a length of 12 residues. The retained sequence is limited to the CDR3, 36 bases, with the frame set at the first base. V is pared back by 7 bases and J by 4 bases, with 11 bases lying between the germline termini. This TCR derives from a woman in her twenties or thirties with Graves' hyperthyroidism. The V and J segments used are TRBV28 and TRBJ2-7; the D region possibly corresponds to TRBD1 (6 bases align). The source material was blood. The nucleotides read TGTGCCAGCACTACGCAGGGGTACGAGCAGTACTTC. Its product reads: CASTTQGYEQYF.